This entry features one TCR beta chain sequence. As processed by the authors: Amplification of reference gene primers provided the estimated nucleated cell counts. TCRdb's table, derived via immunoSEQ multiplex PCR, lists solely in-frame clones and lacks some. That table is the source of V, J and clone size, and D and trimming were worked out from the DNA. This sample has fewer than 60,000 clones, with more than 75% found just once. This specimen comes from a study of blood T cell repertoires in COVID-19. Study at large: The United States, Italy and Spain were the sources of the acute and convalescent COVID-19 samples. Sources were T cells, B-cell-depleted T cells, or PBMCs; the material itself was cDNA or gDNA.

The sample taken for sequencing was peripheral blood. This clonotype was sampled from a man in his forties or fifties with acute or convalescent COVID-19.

CDR3 sequence (DNA): TGTGCCACCAGCAAGGGACAGGGAGGTCAGCCCCAGCATTTT. Translated: CATSKGQGGQPQHF. The chain recombines TRBV15 with TRBJ1-5; the match to TRBD1 covers 9 bases. There are 14 residues in the CDR3. Germline trimming cut 4 bases from V and 6 bases from J; bases unmatched to any gene: 4. The germline V gene encodes CDR1 LNHNV and CDR2 YYDKDF (reference sequence).